This passage covers 14 T cell receptor beta chains from one sample sequenced in a study of CD8 T cells in ankylosing spondylitis. TCRdb passed the 5' RACE reads through MiXCR, listing each CDR3 protein once. The sample has 200,000 to 300,000 distinct CDR3 sequences, 10% to 13% seen once. Sequencing was performed on blood, either unsorted or a sorted T cell fraction (not recorded which). All receptors derive from a male donor with ankylosing spondylitis or in good health (not recorded which).

About this clonotype: Possible read error: a much larger clone is one base away. This chain joins TRBV7-9 and TRBJ2-1; TRBD2 aligns across 7 bases. J was trimmed by 9 bases and V by 5 bases; bases with no gene match: 4. Germline loops: CDR1 SEHNR, CDR2 FQNEAQ (reference sequence). The CDR3 consists of 12 residues. For the CDR3, the DNA is TGTGCCAGCAGCCCGCGGGAGAGTGAGCAGTTCTTC. It is translated as CASSPRESEQFF.

This clonotype came up many times. CDR3 nucleotide sequence: TGTGCCAGCAGTGAGAGAGGGGCGCGTAATGAAAAACTGTTTTTT. The encoded protein is CASSERGARNEKLFF. V gene TRBV6-1 combines with J gene TRBJ1-4; D may be TRBD1 (5 bases). Germline CDR1 reads MNHNS; CDR2 reads SASEGT. Trimming cost V 3 bases and J 4 bases, with 12 bases left between them. CDR3 length: 15 amino acids.

This clonotype was counted many times. V is TRBV6-5 and J is TRBJ1-2; TRBD1 might be the D (5 bases). CDR1 is MNHEY, CDR2 SVGAGI, per germline. This CDR3 contains 16 residues. Trimming cost V 4 bases and J 0 bases, with 15 bases left between them. Here the CDR3 reads CASSSTGGAANYGYTF. The CDR3 DNA sequence: TGTGCCAGCAGTTCAACCGGAGGGGCCGCTAACTATGGCTACACCTTC.

This clonotype was detected ten times or more. The chain employs TRBV6-1 and TRBJ2-7; TRBD1 aligns across 7 bases. With V trimmed by 6 bases and J by 4 bases, 9 bases remained unmatched. The CDR3 length is 14 residues. Germline V gives CDR1 MNHNS, CDR2 SASEGT. This CDR3 reads CASSPDRSLYEQYF. CDR3 nucleotides: TGTGCCAGCAGCCCGGACAGGAGTTTATACGAGCAGTACTTC.

V gene TRBV20-1 combines with J gene TRBJ1-2; D is unclear. The germline gives CDR1 DFQATT, CDR2 SNEGSKA (reference sequence). The CDR3 extends over 11 amino acids. The V gene lost 3 bases and the J gene lost 3 bases, with 5 bases spanning the gap. CDR3 residues: CSASKDYGYTF. CDR3 DNA sequence: TGCAGTGCTAGTAAGGACTATGGCTACACCTTC.

In this sample, this clonotype turned up many times. The chain is built from TRBV7-8 and TRBJ2-7; TRBD2 matches at 7 bases. The trim removed 1 base at V and 7 bases at J, leaving 10 bases unmatched. The CDR3 covers 15 residues. CDR1 is SGHVS, CDR2 FQNEAQ, per germline. Here the CDR3 DNA reads TGTGCCAGCAGCTTAGGACTAGCTCCCGAGGGGGAGCAGTACTTC. It specifies CASSLGLAPEGEQYF. The full variable domain, in which reference TRBV7-8 and TRBJ2-7 provide the parts outside the CDR3, is GAGVSQSPRYKVAKRGQDVALRCDPISGHVSLFWYQQALGQGPEFLTYFQNEAQLDKSGLPSDRFFAERPEGSVSTLKIQRTQQEDSAVYLCASSLGLAPEGEQYFGPGTRLTVT.

There are a few counts of this clonotype. This chain uses TRBV30 with TRBJ2-7; D gene uncertain. The germline CDR1 and CDR2 sequences are GTSNPN and SVGIG (reference sequence). This CDR3 is built from 13 residues. Trimming pared 0 bases from V and 3 bases from J, leaving 9 bases between. CDR3 bases: TGTGCCTGGAGTGTACAGATAGGCTACGAGCAGTACTTC. It codes for CAWSVQIGYEQYF.

This clonotype was detected many times. V is TRBV4-1 and J is TRBJ2-2; 8 bases align to TRBD1. In germline, CDR1 is MGHRA, CDR2 YSYEKL. V was pared by 3 bases and J by 10 bases, with 16 bases of the junction left unmatched. This CDR3 contains 17 residues. CDR3 nucleotides: TGCGCCAGCAGCCAGACCCGGGACAGGATGCCCCGACTGGAGCTGTTTTTT. Translating it yields CASSQTRDRMPRLELFF.

This clonotype was found many times. The V gene is TRBV25-1, the J gene TRBJ1-1; the D gene is possibly TRBD1 (6 bases). The V gene lost 3 bases and the J gene lost 4 bases, with 12 bases spanning the gap. Per germline, CDR1 MGHDK and CDR2 SYGVNS. The CDR3 contains 14 residues. The CDR3 loop is CASSDTGGATEAFF. CDR3 DNA: TGTGCCAGCAGTGACACGGGGGGGGCCACTGAAGCTTTCTTT.

The sample holds many counts of this clonotype. J is TRBJ2-2 and V is TRBV7-2; D gene uncertain. Trimming took off 11 bases at V and 6 bases at J, with 7 bases between the two ends. The CDR3 contains 10 residues. Germline values: CDR1 SGHTA, CDR2 FQGNSA. The CDR3: CAGGPGELFF. CDR3 bases: TGTGCCGGTGGGCCCGGGGAGCTGTTTTTT.

This clonotype was found many times. This chain connects TRBV20-1 to TRBJ2-5; D may correspond to TRBD1 or TRBD2 (6 bases each). The CDR3 consists of 12 residues. The V end lost 7 bases, the J end lost 4 bases, and 13 bases lay between the germline ends. The germline CDR1 and CDR2 sequences are DFQATT and SNEGSKA (reference sequence). For the CDR3, the DNA is TGCAGTGGGGCGGGACACACAGAGACCCAGTACTTC. Translation gives CSGAGHTETQYF.

A few counts support this clonotype. This rearrangement joins TRBV30 to TRBJ2-3; either TRBD1 or TRBD2 may supply D (5 bases each). Germline assignment: CDR1 GTSNPN and CDR2 SVGIG (reference sequence). This CDR3 has 15 residues. V was pared by 0 bases and J by 5 bases, with 15 bases between. In DNA, the CDR3 is TGTGCCTGGAGTGTAACGGGGCTAGCTAGAGATACGCAGTATTTT. Protein: CAWSVTGLARDTQYF. The full variable domain, completed using reference TRBV30 and TRBJ2-3, is SQTIHQWPATLVQPVGSPLSLECTVEGTSNPNLYWYRQAAGRGLQLLFYSVGIGQISSEVPQNLSASRPQDRQFILSSKKLLLSDSGFYLCAWSVTGLARDTQYFGPGTRLTVL.

This clonotype has a count of ten or more. The V call is TRBV6-2 or TRBV6-3, the J call TRBJ2-6; D may be TRBD1 or TRBD2 (5 bases each). Germline assignment: CDR1 MNHEY and CDR2 SVGEGT. V was pared by 6 bases and J by 1 base, with 19 bases between. The CDR3 consists of 18 residues. The CDR3: CASRYPGRTFSGANVLTF. Here the CDR3 DNA reads TGTGCCAGCAGATATCCGGGACGGACGTTTTCTGGGGCCAACGTCCTGACTTTC.

The table lists this clonotype with many counts. CDR3 sequence reads: CASSLGRTTYEQYF. In nucleotides, the CDR3 is TGCGCCAGCAGCTTGGGACGGACTACCTACGAGCAGTACTTC. The chain combines TRBV5-1 with TRBJ2-7, with D perhaps TRBD2 (6 bases). Germline V gene lookup returns CDR1 SGHRS and CDR2 YFSETQ. The CDR3 loop spans 14 amino acids. V was pared by 0 bases and J by 2 bases, with 9 bases between.